Below are 26 T cell receptor beta chains sequenced from a single sample in a study of identical twins. TCRdb recomputed calls from the 5' RACE reads with MiXCR, one row per CDR3 protein. The sample records approximately 680,000 distinct CDR3 sequences, less than 9% being singletons. A further study also used this sample, focusing on yellow fever vaccine responses in identical twins.

Specimen: PBMCs. The receptors originated from a woman younger than 35 in good health.

This clonotype showed up many times. The rearrangement uses TRBV10-3 and TRBJ2-1; weak D call: TRBD2 (7 bases). This CDR3 is built from 14 residues. V lost 6 bases, J lost 7 bases, and 16 bases lay in between. In germline, CDR1 is ENHRY, CDR2 SYGVKD. The CDR3 nucleotides are TGTGCCATCAGAGATGGGGGGGCCGAGAATGAGCAGTTCTTC. It encodes CAIRDGGAENEQFF.

This clonotype was counted many times. CDR3 in DNA: TGCGCCAGCAGCCATGTCGACGGGAACACTGAAGCTTTCTTT. It yields the protein CASSHVDGNTEAFF. The chain uses TRBV4-1 and TRBJ1-1, with unresolved D. V was pared by 3 bases and J by 1 base, with 9 bases between. The CDR3 runs to 14 residues. Germline V CDR1 and CDR2: MGHRA, YSYEKL.

This clonotype turned up a few times. J is TRBJ2-1 and V is TRBV7-6; possible D gene TRBD1, 5 bases. The CDR3 consists of 13 residues. The germline V gene has CDR1 SGHVS and CDR2 FNYEAQ. The V end was cut by 0 bases, the J end by 6 bases, with 6 bases between. The CDR3 region is CASSLATANEQFF. CDR3 bases: TGTGCCAGCAGCTTAGCGACAGCCAATGAGCAGTTCTTC. The variable domain in full, with the rest retrieved from reference TRBV7-6 and TRBJ2-1, is GAGVSQSPRYKVTKRGQDVALRCDPISGHVSLYWYRQALGQGPEFLTYFNYEAQQDKSGLPNDRFSAERPEGSISTLTIQRTEQRDSAMYRCASSLATANEQFFGPGTRLTVL.

A remark on this clonotype: A much larger clone differs from this one at a single base, so this may be a read error. In DNA form, the CDR3 reads TGTGCCAGCAGTCGCGTGGAGAACACTGAAGTTTTCTTT. This sequence encodes CASSRVENTEVFF. The chain recombines TRBV6-2 or TRBV6-3 with TRBJ1-1; unclear D gene. CDR3 size: 13 residues. Germline V CDR1 and CDR2: MNHEY, SVGEGT.

This clonotype was recorded at least ten times. This rearrangement joins TRBV24-1 to TRBJ2-3, with D perhaps matching TRBD1 (6 bases). The CDR3 totals 14 residues. The germline V gene has CDR1 KGHDR and CDR2 SFDVKD. V lost 8 bases and J 0 bases, leaving 11 bases between the germline ends. The CDR3 bases are TGTGCCACCACTGGGACAACTAGCACAGATACGCAGTATTTT. As protein: CATTGTTSTDTQYF.

This clonotype turned up a few times. V usage is TRBV20-1 and J usage is TRBJ2-3; TRBD2 aligns across 7 bases. Trimming removed 0 bases from V and 0 bases from J; junction bases left unmatched: 9. There are 17 residues in the CDR3. From germline, CDR1 is DFQATT and CDR2 SNEGSKA (reference sequence). The CDR3 protein is CSARDLRAGVSTDTQYF. As DNA, the CDR3 is TGCAGTGCTAGAGATCTTAGGGCGGGGGTTAGCACAGATACGCAGTATTTT.

This clonotype was seen at least ten times. The gene calls are TRBV12-3 or TRBV12-4 and TRBJ1-1; no firm D call. CDR3 length: 15 residues. V lost 4 bases and J 1 base, leaving 13 bases between the germline ends. CDR3 residues: CASSWRGGGNTEAFF. The CDR3 nucleotides are TGTGCCAGCAGTTGGCGGGGAGGCGGGAACACTGAAGCTTTCTTT.

In its sample, this clonotype was seen a few times. The chain uses TRBV2 and TRBJ2-7, with unresolved D. V lost 5 bases to trimming and J lost 4 bases, with 12 bases between them. Germline V gene data show CDR1 as SNHLY and CDR2 as FYNNEI. The length of the CDR3 is 13 residues. CDR3 in DNA: TGTGCCAGCAGTCCCTCGGATCGTTACGAGCAGTACTTC. Amino acids: CASSPSDRYEQYF.

This clonotype showed up many times. This chain connects TRBV20-1 to TRBJ2-3, with 10 bases lining up with TRBD2. V shed 7 bases, J shed 6 bases, and the junction held 7 bases outside the gene matches. CDR1 DFQATT and CDR2 SNEGSKA come from the germline V gene (reference sequence). The CDR3 loop spans 13 amino acids. The chain's CDR3 is CSVRGLASDTQYF. In DNA form, the CDR3 reads TGCAGTGTTCGGGGACTAGCGTCGGATACGCAGTATTTT.

A few counts support this clonotype. The chain has TRBV5-1 and TRBJ2-2, with D perhaps TRBD2 (5 bases). V lost 4 bases, J lost 9 bases, and 19 bases lay in between. CDR3 length: 15 residues. Germline CDR1 SGHRS, CDR2 YFSETQ. The CDR3 here is CASSLLGRAGRELFF. The CDR3 DNA is TGCGCCAGCAGCCTACTAGGGCGGGCCGGTCGGGAGCTGTTTTTT.

This clonotype appeared a few times. The junction departs from germline at one end; a sequencing error may be responsible. This chain connects TRBV5-1 to TRBJ1-5, with TRBD1 identical over 10 bases. CDR1 is SGHRS, CDR2 YFSETQ, per germline. The CDR3 is 15 amino acids. CDR3 DNA sequence: TGCGCCAGCAGCAGGGGGACAGGGGTGGATCACCCCCAGCATTTT. As protein: CASSRGTGVDHPQHF.

This chain joins TRBV7-3 and TRBJ2-7; weak D call: TRBD2 (5 bases). V lost 3 bases and J 3 bases, leaving 15 bases between the germline ends. The CDR3 is made up of 15 amino acids. Per the germline V gene, CDR1 is SGHTA and CDR2 is FQGTGA. The CDR3 loop reads CASSFSPSLVYEQYF. The CDR3, as DNA: TGTGCCAGCAGCTTTTCGCCTAGCTTAGTCTACGAGCAGTACTTC.

The chain employs TRBV6-5 and TRBJ2-7; D uncertain. CDR3 length equals 11 residues. From germline, CDR1 is MNHEY and CDR2 SVGAGI. The V and J ends lost 9 bases and 3 bases respectively, with 9 bases between them. CDR3 coding DNA: TGTGCCAGTCAGATCAGCTACGAGCAGTACGTC. It is translated as CASQISYEQYV.

J is TRBJ2-1 and V is TRBV5-1; D gene uncertain. Germline CDR1 SGHRS, CDR2 YFSETQ. V gave up 6 bases and J gave up 1 base, with 11 bases separating them. CDR3 length equals 14 residues. The CDR3 sequence: CASTLGYSYNEQFF. In DNA form, the CDR3 reads TGCGCCAGCACCTTAGGGTATTCCTACAATGAGCAGTTCTTC.

This clonotype was seen a few times. The chain combines TRBV5-1 with TRBJ2-5; D gene ambiguous. The CDR3 covers 16 residues. Germline V gives CDR1 SGHRS, CDR2 YFSETQ. Trimming left V 0 bases short and J 5 bases short, with 17 bases between. DNA for the CDR3: TGCGCCAGCAGCTTGGATCCAGTAGGGATGTCGGAGACCCAGTACTTC. Translation gives CASSLDPVGMSETQYF.

At least ten counts were recorded for this clonotype. This chain connects TRBV28 to TRBJ2-5, with 7 bases lining up with TRBD1. The J segment lost 4 bases and the V segment lost 1 base, leaving 12 bases of the junction unmatched. Germline CDR1 reads MDHEN; CDR2 reads SYDVKM. This CDR3 has 17 amino acids. The DNA of the CDR3 is TGTGCCAGCAGTTTATATCGACAGGGTTTGGGTGGAGAGACCCAGTACTTC. This sequence encodes CASSLYRQGLGGETQYF.

This clonotype was detected only a few times. V is TRBV11-2 and J is TRBJ2-2; D is possibly TRBD2 (6 bases). V lost 5 bases to trimming and J lost 4 bases, with 17 bases between them. This CDR3 is 16 amino acids long. Germline CDR1 SGHAT, CDR2 FQNNGV. This CDR3 reads CASSPSGGEVTGELFF. CDR3 in DNA: TGTGCCAGCAGCCCCTCCGGGGGAGAGGTCACCGGGGAGCTGTTTTTT.

The DNA of the CDR3 is TGCAGCGCCCAGGACAGGGGGACTGAAGCTTTCTTT. Protein sequence: CSAQDRGTEAFF. The chain couples TRBV29-1 to TRBJ1-1; 10 nucleotides match TRBD1. CDR1 is SQVTM, CDR2 ANQGSEA, per germline. The CDR3 runs to 12 residues. The junction had 4 bases not matched to a gene; V was cut back by 7 bases and J by 5 bases.

The chain employs TRBV29-1 and TRBJ2-2; no reliable D call. The germline gives CDR1 SQVTM, CDR2 ANQGSEA. Between the trimmed V and J ends, which lost 3 bases and 5 bases, there was a span of 7 bases. The CDR3 is 12 amino acids. CDR3 nucleotide sequence: TGCAGCGTTGACAACTTAACCGGGGAGCTGTTTTTT. This translates into CSVDNLTGELFF.

In its sample, this clonotype was seen a few times. The CDR3 protein is CASKGDRGQEQYV. CDR3 bases: TGTGCCAGCAAAGGGGACAGGGGGCAAGAGCAGTACGTC. The chain recombines TRBV12-3 or TRBV12-4 with TRBJ2-7; TRBD1 agrees at 12 bases. The junction had 5 bases not matched to a gene; V was cut back by 7 bases and J by 7 bases. The CDR3 runs to 13 residues.

This clonotype was picked up many times. The V and J genes are TRBV5-1 and TRBJ2-1; 10 nucleotides agree with TRBD1. The CDR3 runs to 15 residues. Germline V CDR1 and CDR2: SGHRS, YFSETQ. After removal of 1 base from V and 9 bases from J, the junction contained 7 bases not matched to a gene. For the CDR3, the DNA is TGCGCCAGCAGCTTGTTGGACAGGGGGTTTGGTGAGCAGTTCTTC. Encoded protein: CASSLLDRGFGEQFF.

A few counts support this clonotype. The genes are TRBV13 and TRBJ2-4; possibly TRBD1 for D (6 bases). Per germline, CDR1 PRHDT and CDR2 FYEKMQ (reference sequence). The CDR3 is made up of 16 amino acids. V lost 4 bases and J lost 3, with 16 bases in between. DNA of the CDR3: TGTGCCAGCAGCTCCCAAACAACAGGGATCAAAAACATTCAGTACTTC. Its protein is CASSSQTTGIKNIQYF.

At least ten counts were recorded for this clonotype. The chain combines TRBV12-3 or TRBV12-4 with TRBJ1-1; possible D gene TRBD1, 5 bases. The CDR3 is 13 residues long. Trimming took off 8 bases at V and 0 bases at J, with 10 bases between the two ends. CDR3 loop: CASGRQLNTEAFF. In DNA form, the CDR3 reads TGTGCCAGCGGCAGACAGTTGAACACTGAAGCTTTCTTT.

This clonotype was detected ten times or more. This chain uses TRBV6-4 with TRBJ2-3; possibly TRBD1 for D (5 bases). V lost 3 bases, J lost 2 bases, and 9 bases lay in between. The CDR3 consists of 14 residues. Germline lookup yields CDR1 MRHNA and CDR2 SNTAGT. CDR3 sequence reads: CASSDVGDTDTQYF. The CDR3 DNA reads as TGTGCCAGCAGTGATGTAGGGGACACAGATACGCAGTATTTT.

This clonotype was detected many times. The chain joins TRBV21-1 to TRBJ2-1; the D call in the table, TRBD1, was not verified against the DNA. TRBV21-1 is a listed pseudogene. This CDR3 has 16 residues. The CDR3 spells CASSLREGVPSSEQFF. The CDR3 DNA is TGTGCCAGCAGCCTACGGGAAGGGGTCCCCTCGTCTGAGCAGTTCTTC.

The chain employs TRBV10-3 and TRBJ2-2; 7 bases fit TRBD1. The germline gives CDR1 ENHRY, CDR2 SYGVKD. The J segment lost 2 bases and the V segment lost 3 bases, leaving 9 bases of the junction unmatched. The CDR3 length is 17 residues. CDR3 sequence: CAISEAKGATNTGELFF. The DNA for the CDR3 is TGTGCCATCAGTGAAGCGAAGGGGGCGACCAACACCGGGGAGCTGTTTTTT.